This T cell receptor beta chain was identified in a study of cytomegalovirus exposure and HLA in healthy donors. Across the study: Later, an analysis reported that the 130 or so validation repertoires had used the same platform as the approximately 630 first-cohort repertoires.

TCRdb's table, derived via immunoSEQ multiplex PCR, lists solely in-frame clones and lacks some. The table lists about 330,000 clones, roughly 90% of them singletons. Germline V lookup: CDR1 KGHSH, CDR2 LQKENI. The junction had 6 bases not matched to a gene; V was cut back by 0 bases and J by 5 bases. This CDR3 spans 16 amino acids. This receptor was identified in a woman aged 30 to 39 in good health and CMV-seropositive. The sequenced sample consisted of PBMCs. This chain links TRBV18 with TRBJ2-7; 11 nucleotides align to TRBD2. The CDR3 DNA is TGTGCCAGCTCACCACCTCTAGCGGGAGGATTCCACGAGCAGTACTTC. Protein: CASSPPLAGGFHEQYF. The full variable domain, its missing parts supplied by reference TRBV18 and TRBJ2-7, is NAGVMQNPRHLVRRRGQEARLRCSPMKGHSHVYWYRQLPEEGLKFMVYLQKENIIDESGMPKERFSAEFPKEGPSILRIQQVVRGDSAAYFCASSPPLAGGFHEQYFGPGTRLTVT.